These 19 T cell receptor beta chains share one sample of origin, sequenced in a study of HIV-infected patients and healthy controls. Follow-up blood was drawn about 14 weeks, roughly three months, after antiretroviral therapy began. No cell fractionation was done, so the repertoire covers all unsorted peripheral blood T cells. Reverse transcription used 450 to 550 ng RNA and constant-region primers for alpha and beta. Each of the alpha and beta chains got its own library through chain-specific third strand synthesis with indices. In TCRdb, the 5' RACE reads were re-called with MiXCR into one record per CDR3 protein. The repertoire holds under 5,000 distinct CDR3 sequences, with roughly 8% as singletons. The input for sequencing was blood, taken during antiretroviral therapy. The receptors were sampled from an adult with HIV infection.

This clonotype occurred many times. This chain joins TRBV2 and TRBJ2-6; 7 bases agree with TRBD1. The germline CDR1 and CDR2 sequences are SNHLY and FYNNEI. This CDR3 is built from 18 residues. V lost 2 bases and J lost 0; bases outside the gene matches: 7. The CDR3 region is CASSESGTVSSGANVLTF. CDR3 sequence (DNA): TGTGCCAGCAGTGAATCCGGGACAGTTAGCTCTGGGGCCAACGTCCTGACTTTC.

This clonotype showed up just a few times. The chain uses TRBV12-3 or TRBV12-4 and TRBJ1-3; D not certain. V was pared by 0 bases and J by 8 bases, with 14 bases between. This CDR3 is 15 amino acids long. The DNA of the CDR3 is TGTGCCAGCAGTTTAGCGGATAAAATGGAATACACCATATATTTT. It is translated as CASSLADKMEYTIYF.

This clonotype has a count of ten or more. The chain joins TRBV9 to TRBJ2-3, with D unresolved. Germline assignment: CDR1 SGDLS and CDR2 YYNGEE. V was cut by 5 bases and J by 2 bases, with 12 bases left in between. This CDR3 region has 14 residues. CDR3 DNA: TGTGCCAGCAGTCTTTTGGCAAACACAGATACGCAGTATTTT. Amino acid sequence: CASSLLANTDTQYF.

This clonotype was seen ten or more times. The CDR3 loop reads CASSPYAGGPYEQYF. The CDR3 coding sequence is TGTGCCAGCAGCCCTTATGCAGGGGGCCCCTACGAGCAGTACTTC. V and J are TRBV28 and TRBJ2-7; the match to TRBD1 covers 8 bases. There are 15 residues in the CDR3. V gave up 6 bases and J gave up 2 bases; unmatched junction bases: 9. The V gene's germline CDR1 is MDHEN and CDR2 SYDVKM.

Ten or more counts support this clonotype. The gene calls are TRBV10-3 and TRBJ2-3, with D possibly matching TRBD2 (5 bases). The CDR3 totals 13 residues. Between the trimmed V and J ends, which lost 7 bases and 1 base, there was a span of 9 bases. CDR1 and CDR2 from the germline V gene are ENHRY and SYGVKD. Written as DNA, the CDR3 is TGTGCCATCATGCACGGGGGCACAGATACGCAGTATTTT. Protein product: CAIMHGGTDTQYF.

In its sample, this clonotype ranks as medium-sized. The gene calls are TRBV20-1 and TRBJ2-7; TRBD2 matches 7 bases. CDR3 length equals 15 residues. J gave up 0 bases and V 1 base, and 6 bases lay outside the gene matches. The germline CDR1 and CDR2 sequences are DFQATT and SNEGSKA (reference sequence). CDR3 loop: CSARVEGGVSYEQYF. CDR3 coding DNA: TGCAGTGCTAGAGTGGAGGGAGGGGTCTCCTACGAGCAGTACTTC.

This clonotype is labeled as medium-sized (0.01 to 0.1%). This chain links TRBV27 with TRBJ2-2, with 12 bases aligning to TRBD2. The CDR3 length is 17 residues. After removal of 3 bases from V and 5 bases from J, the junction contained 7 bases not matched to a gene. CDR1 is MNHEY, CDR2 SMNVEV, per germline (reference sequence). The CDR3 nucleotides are TGTGCCAGCAGTTTCCTCCCACTAGCGGGGGGTACCGGGGAGCTGTTTTTT. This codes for CASSFLPLAGGTGELFF.

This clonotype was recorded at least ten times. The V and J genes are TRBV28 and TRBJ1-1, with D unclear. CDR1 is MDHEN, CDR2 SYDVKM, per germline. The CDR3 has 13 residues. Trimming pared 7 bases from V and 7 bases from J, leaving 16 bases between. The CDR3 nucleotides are TGTGCCAGCACCATGCTTTTGCGGGGTGAAGCTTTCTTT. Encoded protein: CASTMLLRGEAFF.

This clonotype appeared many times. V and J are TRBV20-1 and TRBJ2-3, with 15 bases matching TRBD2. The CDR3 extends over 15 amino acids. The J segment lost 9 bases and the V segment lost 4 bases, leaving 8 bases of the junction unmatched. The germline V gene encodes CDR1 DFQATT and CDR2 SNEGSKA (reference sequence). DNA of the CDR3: TGCAGTGCTATTGGGACTAGCGGGGGGATCAGGACGCAGTATTTT. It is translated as CSAIGTSGGIRTQYF.

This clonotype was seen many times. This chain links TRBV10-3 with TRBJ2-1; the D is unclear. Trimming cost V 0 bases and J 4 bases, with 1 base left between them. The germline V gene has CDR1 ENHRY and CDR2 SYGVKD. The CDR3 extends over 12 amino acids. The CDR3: CAISESYNEQFF. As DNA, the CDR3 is TGTGCCATCAGTGAGTCTTACAATGAGCAGTTCTTC.

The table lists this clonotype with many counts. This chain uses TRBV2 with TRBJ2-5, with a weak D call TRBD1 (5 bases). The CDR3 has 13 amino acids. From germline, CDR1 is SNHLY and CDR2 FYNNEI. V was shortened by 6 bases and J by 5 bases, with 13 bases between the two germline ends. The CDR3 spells CASSWGPPETQYF. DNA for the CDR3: TGTGCCAGCAGCTGGGGCCCCCCGGAGACCCAGTACTTC.

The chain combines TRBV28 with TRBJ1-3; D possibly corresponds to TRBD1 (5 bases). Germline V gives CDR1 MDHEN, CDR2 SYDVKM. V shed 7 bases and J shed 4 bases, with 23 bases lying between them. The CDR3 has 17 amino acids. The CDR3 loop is CASTMGSWGGQGNTIYF. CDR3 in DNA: TGTGCCAGCACCATGGGGAGCTGGGGGGGTCAGGGAAACACCATATATTTT.

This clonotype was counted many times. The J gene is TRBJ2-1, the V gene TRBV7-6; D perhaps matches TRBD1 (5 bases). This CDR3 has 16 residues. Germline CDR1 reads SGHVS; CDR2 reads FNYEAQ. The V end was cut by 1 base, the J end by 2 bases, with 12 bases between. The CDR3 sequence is CASSLGQPKAYNEQFF. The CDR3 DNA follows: TGTGCCAGCAGCTTAGGACAGCCTAAGGCCTACAATGAGCAGTTCTTC.

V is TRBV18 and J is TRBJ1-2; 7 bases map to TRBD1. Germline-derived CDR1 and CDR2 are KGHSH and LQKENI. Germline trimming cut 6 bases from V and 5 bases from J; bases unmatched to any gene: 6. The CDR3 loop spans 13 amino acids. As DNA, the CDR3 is TGTGCCAGCTCCGGGACAGCGAAATATGGCTACACCTTC. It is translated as CASSGTAKYGYTF.

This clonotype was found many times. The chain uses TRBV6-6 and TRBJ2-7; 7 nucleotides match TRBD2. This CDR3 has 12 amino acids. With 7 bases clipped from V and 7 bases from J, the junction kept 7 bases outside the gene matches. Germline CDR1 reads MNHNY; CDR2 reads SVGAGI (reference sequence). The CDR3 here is CASTYTAGEQYF. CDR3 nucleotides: TGTGCCAGCACCTACACAGCGGGGGAGCAGTACTTC.

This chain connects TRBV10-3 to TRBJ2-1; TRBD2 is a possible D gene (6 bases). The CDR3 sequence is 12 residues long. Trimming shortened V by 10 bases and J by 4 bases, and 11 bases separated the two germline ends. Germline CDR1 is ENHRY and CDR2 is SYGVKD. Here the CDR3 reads CATRDSYNEQFF. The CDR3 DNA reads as TGTGCCACCAGGGACTCTTACAATGAGCAGTTCTTC.

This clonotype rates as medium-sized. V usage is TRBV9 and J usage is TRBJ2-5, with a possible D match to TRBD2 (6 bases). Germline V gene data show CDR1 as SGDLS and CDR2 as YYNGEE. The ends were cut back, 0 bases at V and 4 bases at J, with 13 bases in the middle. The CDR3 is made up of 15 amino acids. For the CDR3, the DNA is TGTGCCAGCAGCGTAGATCATATGGGGGGAGAGACCCAGTACTTC. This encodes CASSVDHMGGETQYF.

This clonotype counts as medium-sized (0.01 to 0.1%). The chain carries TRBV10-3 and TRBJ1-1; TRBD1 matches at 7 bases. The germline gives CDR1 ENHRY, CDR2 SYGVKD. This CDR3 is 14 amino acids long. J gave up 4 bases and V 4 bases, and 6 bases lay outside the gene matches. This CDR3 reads CAISAGTEITEAFF. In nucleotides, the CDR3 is TGTGCCATCAGTGCGGGGACAGAAATCACTGAAGCTTTCTTT.

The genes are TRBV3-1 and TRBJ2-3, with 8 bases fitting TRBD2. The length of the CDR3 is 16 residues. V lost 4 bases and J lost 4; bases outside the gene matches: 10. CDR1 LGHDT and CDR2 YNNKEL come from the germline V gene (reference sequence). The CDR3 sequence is CASSPPVAGRADTQYF. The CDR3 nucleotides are TGTGCCAGCAGCCCTCCGGTAGCGGGGCGAGCAGATACGCAGTATTTT.